This T cell receptor (beta chain) was identified in a study of T cells in Graves' hyperthyroidism and ophthalmopathy. Note on this clonotype: A much bigger clone sits one base away, suggesting this may be a read error.

TCR beta CDR3 sequences were amplified from RNA transcripts. First-round RT-PCR of the TCR CDR3 relied on the HTBI primer set. TCRdb itself ran the multiplex PCR reads through MiXCR, one entry per CDR3 protein. The data show hundreds of thousands of distinct CDR3 sequences, with about a sixth seen just once and roughly 3.4% held by the top ten. Sequenced material: blood. The receptor's source is a woman aged 40 to 50 with Graves' ophthalmopathy.

The CDR3 sequence is CASSEAGSQGGTEVFF. The CDR3 region has the DNA TGTGCCAGCAGTGAAGCGGGTTCCCAGGGAGGCACTGAAGTTTTCTTT. V and J are TRBV2 and TRBJ1-1; possible D gene TRBD1, 5 bases. This CDR3 is 16 amino acids long. CDR1 and CDR2 (germline): SNHLY, FYNNEI.